This is a list of T cell receptor beta chains from one sample in a study of human versus mouse CDR3 diversity and MHC coevolution. Sequencing was performed with immunoSEQ multiplex PCR; in TCRdb, only in-frame clones are kept and a portion is missing. The table includes about 60,000 clones, around 94% detected once. Sequenced: naive CD4+ T cells from blood. All receptors come from a person in their 60s in good health. CDR3s include the opening cysteine and the closing phenylalanine or tryptophan. Fields, in order: V gene, J gene, clone size, D gene, CDR3 protein, CDR3 DNA. D genes are given only for firm matches. Clone size appears in some rows only: once, few, many, or a class for an expanded clone.

>TRBV15|TRBJ1-4|NA|TRBD1
CATSRDRGENEKLFF
TGTGCCACCAGCAGGGACAGGGGCGAAAATGAAAAACTGTTTTTT
>TRBV2|TRBJ2-1|NA|TRBD2
CASSVGRAYNEQFF
TGTGCCAGCAGTGTTGGGAGGGCCTACAATGAGCAGTTCTTC
>TRBV7-8|TRBJ2-2|NA|NA
CASSLGLDATGELFF
TGTGCCAGCAGCTTAGGGCTAGATGCCACCGGGGAGCTGTTTTTT
>TRBV19|TRBJ2-7|NA|TRBD1
CASSPRGQKNSYEQYF
TGTGCCAGTAGTCCCCGGGGACAGAAGAACTCCTACGAGCAGTACTTC
>TRBV5-1|TRBJ1-1|NA|NA
CASSGRGTEAFF
TGCGCCAGCAGTGGCAGGGGCACTGAAGCTTTCTTT
>TRBV5-1|TRBJ2-5|NA|TRBD2
CASSSGLAGIQETQYF
TGCGCCAGCAGCTCGGGACTAGCGGGAATTCAAGAGACCCAGTACTTC
>TRBV5-1|TRBJ1-1|NA|NA
CASSLHYRENTEAFF
TGCGCCAGCAGCTTACATTACAGGGAGAACACTGAAGCTTTCTTT
>TRBV21-1|TRBJ2-7|NA|NA
CASSKVGGKYF
TGTGCCAGCAGCAAAGTAGGGGGTAAGTACTTC
>TRBV9|TRBJ2-2|NA|TRBD1
CASSVGQGPGTGELFF
TGTGCCAGCAGCGTGGGACAGGGGCCGGGGACCGGGGAGCTGTTTTTT
>TRBV15|TRBJ1-5|NA|NA
CATSRDPNSNQPQHF
TGTGCCACCAGCAGAGATCCCAATTCCAATCAGCCCCAGCATTTT
>TRBV6-6|TRBJ2-1|once|TRBD1
CASSPRGGTGGQFF
TGTGCCAGCAGTCCACGGGGGGGGACAGGGGGCCAGTTCTTC
>TRBV5-1|TRBJ2-1|once|NA
CASSPGIPNNEQFF
TGCGCCAGCAGCCCCGGGATACCGAACAATGAGCAGTTCTTC
>TRBV19|TRBJ2-7|NA|NA
CASNGDSYEQYF
TGTGCCAGTAACGGGGACTCCTACGAGCAGTACTTC
>TRBV4-1|TRBJ2-1|NA|TRBD2
CASSQSLAGGPITNPYNEQFF
TGCGCCAGCAGCCAATCCCTGGCGGGAGGCCCTATTACGAACCCCTACAATGAGCAGTTCTTC
>TRBV5-6|TRBJ2-3|once|TRBD2
CASSLERGSTDTQYF
TGTGCCAGCAGCTTGGAGCGGGGGAGCACAGATACGCAGTATTTT
>TRBV4-1|TRBJ1-4|NA|NA
CASSQEWTGRGAVSEKLFF
TGCGCCAGCAGCCAAGAATGGACTGGACGGGGGGCGGTCTCGGAAAAACTGTTTTTT
>TRBV12-5|TRBJ2-1|NA|NA
CASGGLGGAYNEQFF
TGTGCTAGTGGTGGTTTGGGGGGTGCCTACAATGAGCAGTTCTTC
>TRBV5-1|TRBJ2-7|once|TRBD2
CASSPELAGGEDEQYF
TGCGCCAGCAGCCCGGAGTTAGCGGGAGGGGAGGACGAGCAGTACTTC
>TRBV18|TRBJ2-7|NA|TRBD1
CASSPGTGANYEQYF
TGTGCCAGCTCACCCGGGACAGGGGCTAACTACGAGCAGTACTTC
>TRBV19|TRBJ1-3|NA|TRBD1
CASSTDREPGNTIYF
TGTGCCAGTAGTACCGACAGGGAGCCTGGAAACACCATATATTTT
>TRBV11-2|TRBJ2-7|NA|TRBD2
CASSLAGTSEYEQYF
TGTGCCAGCAGCTTAGCCGGGACTAGCGAGTACGAGCAGTACTTC
>TRBV20-1|TRBJ1-1|NA|NA
CSARVGGSAFF
TGCAGTGCTAGAGTCGGGGGGAGTGCTTTCTTT
>TRBV5-1|TRBJ2-5|once|TRBD1
CASSFGTGGRETQYF
TGCGCCAGCAGCTTCGGGACAGGGGGACGGGAGACCCAGTACTTC
>TRBV7-9|TRBJ1-2|NA|TRBD1
CASSLALTGSGSHTF
TGTGCCAGCAGCTTAGCTCTGACAGGGTCGGGGTCGCACACCTTC
>TRBV5-8|TRBJ1-1|once|NA
CASSWDPNDGAPGNTEAFF
TGTGCCAGCAGCTGGGATCCAAACGATGGGGCGCCGGGGAACACTGAAGCTTTCTTT
>TRBV19|TRBJ2-3|NA|NA
CASMGQDTDTQYF
TGTGCCAGTATGGGTCAGGACACAGATACGCAGTATTTT
>TRBV9|TRBJ2-1|NA|NA
CASSVRTAYNEQFF
TGTGCCAGCAGCGTTCGGACAGCCTACAATGAGCAGTTCTTC
>TRBV5-4|TRBJ2-1|NA|TRBD2
CASSLDPTSGGNEQFF
TGTGCCAGCAGCTTGGATCCTACTAGCGGGGGAAATGAGCAGTTCTTC